The present T cell receptor (beta chain) was sequenced within a study of beta chain features in type 1 diabetes. Study in general: The study found patients and healthy donors alike in age, gender and cell yields.

This clone has just a few counts. Its antigen is unknown. Study results and caveats: Cells with high TCR expression could be over-represented by cDNA sequencing. Type 1 diabetes patients had fewer VDJ junction insertions and more deletions. There was a moderate but significant shortening of TCRB CDR3s in all four CD4+ subsets of Type 1 diabetes patients.

Every bit of the isolated RNA underwent reverse transcription, so sequencing read expressed TCRB transcripts. TCRdb keeps only in-frame clones here, not all; method: immunoSEQ multiplex PCR. The sample shows around 310,000 clones, approximately 15% of them seen only once. There are 13 residues in the CDR3. The germline V gene has CDR1 SGHNT and CDR2 YENEEA. Trimming took 5 bases from V and 9 from J, leaving 14 bases between them. This clonotype originated in a young woman with type 1 diabetes. The chain joins TRBV11-3 to TRBJ2-1; unclear D gene. The sequencing sample was made of naive CD4+ T cells from blood. The CDR3 reads CASSRLLGIEQFF. CDR3 nucleotide sequence: TGTGCCAGCAGCAGACTTCTAGGCATTGAGCAGTTCTTC.